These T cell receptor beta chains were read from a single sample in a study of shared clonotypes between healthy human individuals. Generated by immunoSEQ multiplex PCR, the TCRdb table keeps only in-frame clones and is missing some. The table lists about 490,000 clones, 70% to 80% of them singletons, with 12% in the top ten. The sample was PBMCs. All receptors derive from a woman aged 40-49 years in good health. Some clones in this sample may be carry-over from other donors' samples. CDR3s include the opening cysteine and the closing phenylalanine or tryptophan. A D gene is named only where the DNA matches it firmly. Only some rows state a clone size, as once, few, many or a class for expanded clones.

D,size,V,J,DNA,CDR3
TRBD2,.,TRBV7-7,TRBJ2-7,TGTGCTAGCAGCGTCTCAGCGGGGGTCTCCTACGAGCAGTACTTC,CASSVSAGVSYEQYF
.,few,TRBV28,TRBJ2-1,TGTGCCAGCAGGGGACCTTACAATGAGCAGTTCTTC,CASRGPYNEQFF
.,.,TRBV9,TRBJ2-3,TGTGCCAGCAGCGTACATCCTGGGGGCACAGATACGCAGTATTTT,CASSVHPGGTDTQYF
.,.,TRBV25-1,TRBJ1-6,TGTGCCAGCAGTGAATTACAAGGAGGGGACTCACCCCTCCACTTT,CASSELQGGDSPLHF
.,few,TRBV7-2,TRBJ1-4,TGTGCCAGCAGTCCGAGGTGGGGAGTCGGTGAAAAACTGTTTTTT,CASSPRWGVGEKLFF
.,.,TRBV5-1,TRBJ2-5,TGCGCCAGCAGCTTGGTGGCTGGGGGGCGCCGGGAGACCCAGTACTTC,CASSLVAGGRRETQYF
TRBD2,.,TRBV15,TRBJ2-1,TGTGCCACCAGCAGAGTGACGGGTGGGCGGGGGGCTGAGCAGTTCTTC,CATSRVTGGRGAEQFF
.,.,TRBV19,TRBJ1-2,TGTGCCAGTAGCCGACAGGCCAATGGCTACACCTTC,CASSRQANGYTF
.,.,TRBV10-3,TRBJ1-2,TGTGCCATCAGTGCCCTGGGGGGTATGAACTCCTATGGCTACACCTTC,CAISALGGMNSYGYTF
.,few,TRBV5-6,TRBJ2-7,TGTGCCAGCAGCTCCGGACAGAGCTCATTTCGCGAGCAGTACTTC,CASSSGQSSFREQYF
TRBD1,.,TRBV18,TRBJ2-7,TGTGCCAGCTCACCACCAGGCAGGGGGCTGACCTACGAGCAGTACTTC,CASSPPGRGLTYEQYF
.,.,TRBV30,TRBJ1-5,TGTGCCTGGAGTGCCACAGATAGCAATCAGCCCCAGCATTTT,CAWSATDSNQPQHF
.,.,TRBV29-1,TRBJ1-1,TGCAGCGTTGGGGCGGCGGCCAACACTGAAGCTTTCTTT,CSVGAAANTEAFF
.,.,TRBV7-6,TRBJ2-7,TGTGCCAGCAAATTACAGGGCGCCGCGGACGAGCAGTACTTC,CASKLQGAADEQYF
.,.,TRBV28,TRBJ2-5,TGTGCCAGCAGCGTCGGGCGACAAGAGACCCAGTACTTC,CASSVGRQETQYF
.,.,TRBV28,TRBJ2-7,TGTGCCAGCAGTTGGGGGGTAGCTCCCTACGAGCAGTACTTC,CASSWGVAPYEQYF
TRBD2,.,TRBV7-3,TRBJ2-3,TGTGCCAGCAGCCCGGCGGGAGGGAATACGCAGTATTTT,CASSPAGGNTQYF
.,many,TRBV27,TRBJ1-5,TGTGCCAGCATGGGAGTTGGTCAGCCCCAGCATTTT,CASMGVGQPQHF
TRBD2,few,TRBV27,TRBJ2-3,TGTGCCAGCAGCCCTCGGATGAGCGGGAGTTCAGATACGCAGTATTTT,CASSPRMSGSSDTQYF
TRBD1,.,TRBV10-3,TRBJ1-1,TGTGCCATTCGACAGGGTGTAGGCACTGAAGCTTTCTTT,CAIRQGVGTEAFF
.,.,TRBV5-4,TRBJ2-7,TGTGCCAGCAGCTGGAGACCAAGCTCCTACGAGCAGTACTTC,CASSWRPSSYEQYF
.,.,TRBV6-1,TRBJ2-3,TGTGCCAGCAGTGAAGGCATCGTTAGCACAGATACGCAGTATTTT,CASSEGIVSTDTQYF
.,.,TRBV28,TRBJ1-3,TGTGCCAGCAGTCTCCCGGGACACATCTTGGCCGGAAACACCATATATTTT,CASSLPGHILAGNTIYF
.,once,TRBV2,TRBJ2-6,TGTGCCAGCAGACAGGGTTCTGGGGCCAACGTCCTGACTTTC,CASRQGSGANVLTF
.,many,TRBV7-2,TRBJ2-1,TGTGCCAGCAGCTTTTCGACACACTACAATGAGCAGTTCTTC,CASSFSTHYNEQFF
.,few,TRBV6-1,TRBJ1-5,TGTGCCAGCAGTGAGGGGCCGGGGGGCAATCAGCCCCAGCATTTT,CASSEGPGGNQPQHF
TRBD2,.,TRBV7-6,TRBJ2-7,TGTGCCAGCAGCTTAGGATGGAGCGGGAGCGGCGAGCAGTACTTC,CASSLGWSGSGEQYF
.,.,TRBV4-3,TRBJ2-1,TGCGCCAGCAGCCAAGATAGGATCAGTGAGCAGTTCTTC,CASSQDRISEQFF
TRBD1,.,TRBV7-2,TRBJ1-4,TGTGCCAGCAGCTTAGCGCAGGGGGCTCGTGAAAAACTGTTTTTT,CASSLAQGAREKLFF
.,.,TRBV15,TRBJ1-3,TGTGCCACCACCACTTATGGGGGGGCTGGAGGAAACACCATATATTTT,CATTTYGGAGGNTIYF
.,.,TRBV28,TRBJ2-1,TGTGCCAGCAGTGCGGGCTGGCCAGAGATGGTGGATGAGCAGTTCTTC,CASSAGWPEMVDEQFF
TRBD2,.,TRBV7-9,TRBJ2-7,TGTGCCAGCAGCATGGGCGGGAGGAGCTCCTACGAGCAGTACTTC,CASSMGGRSSYEQYF
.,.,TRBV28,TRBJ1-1,TGTGCCACCTTCAAGCCGAACACTGAAGCTTTCTTT,CATFKPNTEAFF
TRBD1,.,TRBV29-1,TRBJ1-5,TGCAGCGTTGGGACAGGTAATCAGCCCCAGCATTTT,CSVGTGNQPQHF
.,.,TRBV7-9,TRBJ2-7,TGTGCCAGCAGCTTAGCGGGACTTACCTACGAGCAGTACTTC,CASSLAGLTYEQYF
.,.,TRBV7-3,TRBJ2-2,TGTGCCAGCAGCTTAACGGGAGGTGGAACCGGGGAGCTGTTTTTT,CASSLTGGGTGELFF
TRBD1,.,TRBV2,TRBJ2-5,TGTGCCAGCAGTCGGGACAGGGGGCGCGAAGAGACCCAGTACTTC,CASSRDRGREETQYF
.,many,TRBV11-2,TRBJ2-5,TGTGCCAGCAGCCCGTTGACTAGTTTGGAGACCCAGTACTTC,CASSPLTSLETQYF
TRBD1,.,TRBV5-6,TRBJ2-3,TGTGCCAGCAGCTGGGGGACAGGGATCACAGATACGCAGTATTTT,CASSWGTGITDTQYF
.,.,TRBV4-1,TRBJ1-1,TGCGCCAGCAGCCCACCGGGACGGAGGAACACTGAAGCTTTCTTT,CASSPPGRRNTEAFF
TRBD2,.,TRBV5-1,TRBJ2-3,TGCGCCAGCAGCCCCGGACTAGCGGACTACACAGATACGCAGTATTTT,CASSPGLADYTDTQYF
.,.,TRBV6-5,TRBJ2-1,TGTGCCAGCAGTTACTCAAGCGGATCCTACAATGAGCAGTTCTTC,CASSYSSGSYNEQFF
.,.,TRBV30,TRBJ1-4,TGTGCCTGCCTCCGGGGTGGGGACACTGAAAAACTGTTTTTT,CACLRGGDTEKLFF
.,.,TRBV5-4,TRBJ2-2,TGTGCCAGCAGCATAACTAGCTCCGACACCGGGGAGCTGTTTTTT,CASSITSSDTGELFF
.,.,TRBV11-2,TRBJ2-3,TGTGCCAGCAGCTTTACCGGGACTCCAGACACAGATACGCAGTATTTT,CASSFTGTPDTDTQYF
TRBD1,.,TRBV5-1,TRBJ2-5,TGCGCCAGCAGCTTGGAGGGGGCTCGAGAGACCCAGTACTTC,CASSLEGARETQYF
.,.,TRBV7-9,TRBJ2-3,TGTGCCAGCAGCTTAATAGGAGATACGCAGTATTTT,CASSLIGDTQYF
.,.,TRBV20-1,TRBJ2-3,TGCAGTGCCCCCTCCACAGATACGCAGTATTTT,CSAPSTDTQYF
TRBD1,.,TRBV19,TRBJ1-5,TGTGCCAGTAGTAAATATCCGGGACAGGGTGTAAGCAATCAGCCCCAGCATTTT,CASSKYPGQGVSNQPQHF
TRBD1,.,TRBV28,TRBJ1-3,TGTGCCAGTAGAACAGGGGACTCTGGAAACACCATATATTTT,CASRTGDSGNTIYF
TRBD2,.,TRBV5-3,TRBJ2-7,TGTGCCAGAAGCTTGGTGGGTCTAGCGGGAGGCCAGAGCTCCTACGAGCAGTACTTC,CARSLVGLAGGQSSYEQYF
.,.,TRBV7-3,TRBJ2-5,TGTGCCAGCAGCACACGTGGGGGGCAAGAGACCCAGTACTTC,CASSTRGGQETQYF
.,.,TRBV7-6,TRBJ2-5,TGTGCCAGCAGCTTAGAGCGGGAGACCCAGTACTTC,CASSLERETQYF
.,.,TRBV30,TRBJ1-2,TGTGCCTGGAGTAGCGCAGGGGAGGGTGGCTACACCTTC,CAWSSAGEGGYTF
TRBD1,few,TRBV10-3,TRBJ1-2,TGTGCCATCAGTGAGGAGGACAGGGTCAACTATGGCTACACCTTC,CAISEEDRVNYGYTF